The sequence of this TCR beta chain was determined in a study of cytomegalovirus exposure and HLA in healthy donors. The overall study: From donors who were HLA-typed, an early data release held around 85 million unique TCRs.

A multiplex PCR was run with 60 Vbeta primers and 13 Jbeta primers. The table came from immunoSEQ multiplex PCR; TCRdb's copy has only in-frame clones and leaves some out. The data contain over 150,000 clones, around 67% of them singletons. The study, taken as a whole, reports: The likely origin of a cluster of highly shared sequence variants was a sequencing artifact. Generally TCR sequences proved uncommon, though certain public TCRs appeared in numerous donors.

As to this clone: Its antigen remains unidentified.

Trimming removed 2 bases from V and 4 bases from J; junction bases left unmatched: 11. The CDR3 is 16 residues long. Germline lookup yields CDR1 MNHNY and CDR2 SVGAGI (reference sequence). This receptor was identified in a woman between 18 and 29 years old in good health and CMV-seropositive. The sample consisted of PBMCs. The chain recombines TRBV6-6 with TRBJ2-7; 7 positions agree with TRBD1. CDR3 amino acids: CASSYTHREQGYEQYF. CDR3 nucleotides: TGTGCCAGCAGTTACACCCACCGGGAACAGGGGTACGAGCAGTACTTC.